The sequence of this T cell receptor beta chain was determined in a study of T-cell reconstitution after alpha-beta-depleted transplantation in children. A library of TCRbeta sequences, prepared with unique molecular identifiers, was generated. TCRdb re-analysed the PCR reads in MiXCR, keeping a single row per CDR3 protein. The table includes fewer than 450,000 distinct CDR3 sequences, 15% to 20% detected once. This TCR was recovered from a male patient between 2 and 15 years old who had a stem cell transplant for acute lymphoblastic leukemia, so the T cells may come from the graft donor. The sample here was PBMCs, mostly from graft donor cells, taken 360 days after TCRalphabeta/CD19-depleted stem cell transplant.

Here the CDR3 reads CASSLEIFAYNEQFF. The CDR3 DNA is TGTGCCAGCAGCTTAGAGATTTTCGCCTACAATGAGCAGTTCTTC. This rearrangement joins TRBV7-2 to TRBJ2-1; no clear D gene. The germline V gene encodes CDR1 SGHTA and CDR2 FQGNSA. Trimming removed 1 base at V and 2 bases at J, with 9 bases between. There are 15 residues in the CDR3.